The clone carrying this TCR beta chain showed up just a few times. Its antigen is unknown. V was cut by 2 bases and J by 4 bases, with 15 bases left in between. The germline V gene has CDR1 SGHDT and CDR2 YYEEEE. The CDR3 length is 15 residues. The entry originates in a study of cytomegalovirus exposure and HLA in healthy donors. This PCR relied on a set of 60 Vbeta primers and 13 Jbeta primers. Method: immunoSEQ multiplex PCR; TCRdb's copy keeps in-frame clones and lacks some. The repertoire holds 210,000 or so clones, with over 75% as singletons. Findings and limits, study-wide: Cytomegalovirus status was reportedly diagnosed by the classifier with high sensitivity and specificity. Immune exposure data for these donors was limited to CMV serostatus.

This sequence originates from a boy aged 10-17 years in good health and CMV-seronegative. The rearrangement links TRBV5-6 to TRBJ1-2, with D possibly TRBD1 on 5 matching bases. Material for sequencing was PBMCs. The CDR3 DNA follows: TGTGCCAGCAGCTTCGGAGGGGACCTTGCCTATGGCTACACCTTC. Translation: CASSFGGDLAYGYTF.